A single sample is the source of the 15 T cell receptor beta chains below, sequenced in a study of patients and donors after allogeneic stem cell transplantation (dated by TCRdb to the early 2020s). Library preparation was by RT-PCR. Sequencing was carried out with a NextSeq 550. Clones were called with MiXCR by TCRdb after fastp trimmed the public reads at Q25, and only in-frame beta chains were retained. Records with the same CDR3 protein are collapsed into one entry carrying the most frequent genes and DNA. The sample data list more than 850,000 distinct CDR3 sequences, and more than 15% of these were observed just once. The ten largest make up 6% of the sample. The specimen sequenced was blood, either unsorted or a sorted T cell fraction (not recorded which). Every receptor here comes from a human donor who was either an allogeneic HSCT recipient or a stem cell or donor lymphocyte infusion donor (not recorded which). It is not recorded whose cells these are; they may come from a transplant donor.

There are a few counts of this clonotype. This rearrangement joins TRBV4-3 to TRBJ1-1, with D hard to call. This CDR3 is built from 15 residues. Per germline, CDR1 LGHNA and CDR2 YSLEER. Trimming pared 1 base from V and 1 base from J, leaving 10 bases between. Written as DNA, the CDR3 is TGCGCCAGCAGCCAAGTCGTTCAGAAGAACACTGAAGCTTTCTTT. Its protein product is CASSQVVQKNTEAFF.

This clonotype has more than one count but fewer than ten. The V and J genes are TRBV2 and TRBJ1-5; 7 nucleotides align to TRBD1. Per germline, CDR1 SNHLY and CDR2 FYNNEI. The CDR3 contains 14 residues. V shed 6 bases, J shed 6 bases, and the junction held 8 bases outside the gene matches. CDR3 nucleotide sequence: TGTGCCAGCAGCAGGGACAGTCTAGGTCAGCCCCAGCATTTT. Its translation is CASSRDSLGQPQHF.

This clonotype showed up just a few times. The V gene is TRBV6-5, the J gene TRBJ1-2; no clear D gene. CDR3 length: 17 residues. Trimming took off 0 bases at V and 8 bases at J, with 22 bases between the two ends. The germline V gene encodes CDR1 MNHEY and CDR2 SVGAGI. CDR3 sequence: CASSYSKRRIGLAGYTF. The CDR3 region has the DNA TGTGCCAGCAGTTACTCGAAACGACGGATCGGTTTGGCAGGCTACACCTTC.

This clonotype has a count of ten or more. The V gene is TRBV20-1, the J gene TRBJ1-1; D call uncertain. This CDR3 spans 12 amino acids. CDR1 is DFQATT and CDR2 is SNEGSKA in the germline V gene (reference sequence). V lost 6 bases and J lost 2, with 10 bases in between. CDR3 region: CSARASNTEAFF. The CDR3 region has the DNA TGCAGTGCCCGCGCCAGTAACACTGAAGCTTTCTTT.

The CDR3 protein is CSARDTSTGIGYEQYF. The CDR3 DNA reads TGCAGTGCTAGAGATACCTCGACAGGAATAGGCTACGAGCAGTACTTC. The J gene is TRBJ2-7, the V gene TRBV20-1; D is possibly TRBD1 (6 bases). The ends were cut back, 0 bases at V and 3 bases at J, with 18 bases in the middle. The CDR3 sequence is 16 residues long. From germline, CDR1 is DFQATT and CDR2 SNEGSKA (reference sequence).

J is TRBJ2-3 and V is TRBV15; unclear D gene. Trimming pared 1 base from V and 4 bases from J, leaving 9 bases between. Germline loops: CDR1 LNHNV, CDR2 YYDKDF (reference sequence). CDR3 size: 14 residues. CDR3 protein: CATSRGYGADTQYF. CDR3 nucleotide sequence: TGTGCCACCAGCAGAGGGTATGGGGCAGATACGCAGTATTTT. Full variable domain (outside the CDR3, taken from reference TRBV15 and TRBJ2-3): DAMVIQNPRYQVTQFGKPVTLSCSQTLNHNVMYWYQQKSSQAPKLLFHYYDKDFNNEADTPDNFQSRRPNTSFCFLDIRSPGLGDTAMYLCATSRGYGADTQYFGPGTRLTVL.

The chain employs TRBV29-1 and TRBJ1-2, with 8 nucleotides matching TRBD1. After removal of 6 bases from V and 6 bases from J, the junction contained 6 bases not matched to a gene. The CDR3 spans 12 residues. From germline, CDR1 is SQVTM and CDR2 ANQGSEA. CDR3 DNA sequence: TGCAGCGTCGCGGACAGGGCCGATGGCTACACCTTC. Protein: CSVADRADGYTF.

This clonotype showed up just a few times. The rearrangement joins TRBV7-9 to TRBJ2-1, with a possible D match to TRBD2 (5 bases). The germline V gene encodes CDR1 SEHNR and CDR2 FQNEAQ (reference sequence). This CDR3 is 15 amino acids long. Trimming pared 3 bases from V and 8 bases from J, leaving 17 bases between. The CDR3 bases are TGTGCCAGCAGCTTTAGCGTCCTCACGGATTATGAGCAGTTCTTC. Its translation is CASSFSVLTDYEQFF.

This clonotype has just a few counts. The chain carries TRBV29-1 and TRBJ2-2; perhaps TRBD1 as D (6 bases). The V end lost 7 bases, the J end lost 5 bases, and 17 bases lay between the germline ends. Germline V gives CDR1 SQVTM, CDR2 ANQGSEA. The CDR3 has 14 residues. The CDR3 here is CSAVPRGRTGELFF. The CDR3 DNA reads TGCAGCGCCGTCCCCAGGGGCCGTACCGGGGAGCTGTTTTTT.

The V call is TRBV4-1, the J call TRBJ1-1; D unclear. Trimming removed 0 bases at V and 9 bases at J, with 14 bases between. In germline, CDR1 is MGHRA, CDR2 YSYEKL. The CDR3 runs to 14 residues. This CDR3 reads CASSQDRELGKAFF. CDR3 nucleotide sequence: TGCGCCAGCAGCCAAGATCGCGAGTTGGGGAAAGCTTTCTTT.

V is TRBV5-1 and J is TRBJ1-1, with D unresolved. The CDR3 has 16 residues. V was clipped by 0 bases and J by 4 bases, with 16 bases between them. The germline V gene has CDR1 SGHRS and CDR2 YFSETQ. The CDR3 reads CASSLVTWEVATEAFF. CDR3 DNA: TGCGCCAGCAGCTTGGTTACGTGGGAGGTGGCCACTGAAGCTTTCTTT.

Only a few counts were recorded for this clonotype. The V gene is TRBV7-6, the J gene TRBJ1-2, with TRBD1 matching over 8 bases. This CDR3 spans 16 amino acids. With 4 bases clipped from V and 5 bases from J, the junction kept 12 bases outside the gene matches. Germline CDR1 SGHVS, CDR2 FNYEAQ. In nucleotides, the CDR3 is TGTGCCAGCAGCTCCCTGGTTACAGGGGGGCAATATGGCTACACCTTC. It codes for CASSSLVTGGQYGYTF.

The sample holds a few counts of this clonotype. The chain has TRBV5-1 and TRBJ2-3; the D is unclear. CDR1 and CDR2 from the germline V gene are SGHRS and YFSETQ. The germline V and J ends were trimmed by 3 bases and 2 bases, with 10 bases remaining between them. The CDR3 loop spans 14 amino acids. This CDR3 reads CASSSRPHTDTQYF. In nucleotides, the CDR3 is TGCGCCAGCAGCTCCCGCCCCCACACAGATACGCAGTATTTT.

This clonotype was counted ten times or more. The V and J genes are TRBV10-3 and TRBJ2-3, with D hard to call. This CDR3 is built from 11 residues. The V gene lost 6 bases and the J gene lost 3 bases, with 4 bases spanning the gap. Germline values: CDR1 ENHRY, CDR2 SYGVKD. The CDR3 coding sequence is TGTGCCATCAGGAATACAGATACGCAGTATTTT. Translation gives CAIRNTDTQYF.

The V gene is TRBV7-9, the J gene TRBJ1-2; no clear D gene. Trimming cost V 10 bases and J 4 bases, with 19 bases left between them. From germline, CDR1 is SEHNR and CDR2 FQNEAQ (reference sequence). The CDR3 loop spans 14 amino acids. CDR3 nucleotide sequence: TGTGCCACTTCAGAAAAGGGCACCCCCTATGGCTACACCTTC. Translation gives CATSEKGTPYGYTF. Supplemented by reference TRBV7-9 and TRBJ1-2, the full variable domain reads DTGVSQNPRHKITKRGQNVTFRCDPISEHNRLYWYRQTLGQGPEFLTYFQNEAQLEKSRLLSDRFSAERPKGSFSTLEIQRTEQGDSAMYLCATSEKGTPYGYTFGSGTRLTVV.